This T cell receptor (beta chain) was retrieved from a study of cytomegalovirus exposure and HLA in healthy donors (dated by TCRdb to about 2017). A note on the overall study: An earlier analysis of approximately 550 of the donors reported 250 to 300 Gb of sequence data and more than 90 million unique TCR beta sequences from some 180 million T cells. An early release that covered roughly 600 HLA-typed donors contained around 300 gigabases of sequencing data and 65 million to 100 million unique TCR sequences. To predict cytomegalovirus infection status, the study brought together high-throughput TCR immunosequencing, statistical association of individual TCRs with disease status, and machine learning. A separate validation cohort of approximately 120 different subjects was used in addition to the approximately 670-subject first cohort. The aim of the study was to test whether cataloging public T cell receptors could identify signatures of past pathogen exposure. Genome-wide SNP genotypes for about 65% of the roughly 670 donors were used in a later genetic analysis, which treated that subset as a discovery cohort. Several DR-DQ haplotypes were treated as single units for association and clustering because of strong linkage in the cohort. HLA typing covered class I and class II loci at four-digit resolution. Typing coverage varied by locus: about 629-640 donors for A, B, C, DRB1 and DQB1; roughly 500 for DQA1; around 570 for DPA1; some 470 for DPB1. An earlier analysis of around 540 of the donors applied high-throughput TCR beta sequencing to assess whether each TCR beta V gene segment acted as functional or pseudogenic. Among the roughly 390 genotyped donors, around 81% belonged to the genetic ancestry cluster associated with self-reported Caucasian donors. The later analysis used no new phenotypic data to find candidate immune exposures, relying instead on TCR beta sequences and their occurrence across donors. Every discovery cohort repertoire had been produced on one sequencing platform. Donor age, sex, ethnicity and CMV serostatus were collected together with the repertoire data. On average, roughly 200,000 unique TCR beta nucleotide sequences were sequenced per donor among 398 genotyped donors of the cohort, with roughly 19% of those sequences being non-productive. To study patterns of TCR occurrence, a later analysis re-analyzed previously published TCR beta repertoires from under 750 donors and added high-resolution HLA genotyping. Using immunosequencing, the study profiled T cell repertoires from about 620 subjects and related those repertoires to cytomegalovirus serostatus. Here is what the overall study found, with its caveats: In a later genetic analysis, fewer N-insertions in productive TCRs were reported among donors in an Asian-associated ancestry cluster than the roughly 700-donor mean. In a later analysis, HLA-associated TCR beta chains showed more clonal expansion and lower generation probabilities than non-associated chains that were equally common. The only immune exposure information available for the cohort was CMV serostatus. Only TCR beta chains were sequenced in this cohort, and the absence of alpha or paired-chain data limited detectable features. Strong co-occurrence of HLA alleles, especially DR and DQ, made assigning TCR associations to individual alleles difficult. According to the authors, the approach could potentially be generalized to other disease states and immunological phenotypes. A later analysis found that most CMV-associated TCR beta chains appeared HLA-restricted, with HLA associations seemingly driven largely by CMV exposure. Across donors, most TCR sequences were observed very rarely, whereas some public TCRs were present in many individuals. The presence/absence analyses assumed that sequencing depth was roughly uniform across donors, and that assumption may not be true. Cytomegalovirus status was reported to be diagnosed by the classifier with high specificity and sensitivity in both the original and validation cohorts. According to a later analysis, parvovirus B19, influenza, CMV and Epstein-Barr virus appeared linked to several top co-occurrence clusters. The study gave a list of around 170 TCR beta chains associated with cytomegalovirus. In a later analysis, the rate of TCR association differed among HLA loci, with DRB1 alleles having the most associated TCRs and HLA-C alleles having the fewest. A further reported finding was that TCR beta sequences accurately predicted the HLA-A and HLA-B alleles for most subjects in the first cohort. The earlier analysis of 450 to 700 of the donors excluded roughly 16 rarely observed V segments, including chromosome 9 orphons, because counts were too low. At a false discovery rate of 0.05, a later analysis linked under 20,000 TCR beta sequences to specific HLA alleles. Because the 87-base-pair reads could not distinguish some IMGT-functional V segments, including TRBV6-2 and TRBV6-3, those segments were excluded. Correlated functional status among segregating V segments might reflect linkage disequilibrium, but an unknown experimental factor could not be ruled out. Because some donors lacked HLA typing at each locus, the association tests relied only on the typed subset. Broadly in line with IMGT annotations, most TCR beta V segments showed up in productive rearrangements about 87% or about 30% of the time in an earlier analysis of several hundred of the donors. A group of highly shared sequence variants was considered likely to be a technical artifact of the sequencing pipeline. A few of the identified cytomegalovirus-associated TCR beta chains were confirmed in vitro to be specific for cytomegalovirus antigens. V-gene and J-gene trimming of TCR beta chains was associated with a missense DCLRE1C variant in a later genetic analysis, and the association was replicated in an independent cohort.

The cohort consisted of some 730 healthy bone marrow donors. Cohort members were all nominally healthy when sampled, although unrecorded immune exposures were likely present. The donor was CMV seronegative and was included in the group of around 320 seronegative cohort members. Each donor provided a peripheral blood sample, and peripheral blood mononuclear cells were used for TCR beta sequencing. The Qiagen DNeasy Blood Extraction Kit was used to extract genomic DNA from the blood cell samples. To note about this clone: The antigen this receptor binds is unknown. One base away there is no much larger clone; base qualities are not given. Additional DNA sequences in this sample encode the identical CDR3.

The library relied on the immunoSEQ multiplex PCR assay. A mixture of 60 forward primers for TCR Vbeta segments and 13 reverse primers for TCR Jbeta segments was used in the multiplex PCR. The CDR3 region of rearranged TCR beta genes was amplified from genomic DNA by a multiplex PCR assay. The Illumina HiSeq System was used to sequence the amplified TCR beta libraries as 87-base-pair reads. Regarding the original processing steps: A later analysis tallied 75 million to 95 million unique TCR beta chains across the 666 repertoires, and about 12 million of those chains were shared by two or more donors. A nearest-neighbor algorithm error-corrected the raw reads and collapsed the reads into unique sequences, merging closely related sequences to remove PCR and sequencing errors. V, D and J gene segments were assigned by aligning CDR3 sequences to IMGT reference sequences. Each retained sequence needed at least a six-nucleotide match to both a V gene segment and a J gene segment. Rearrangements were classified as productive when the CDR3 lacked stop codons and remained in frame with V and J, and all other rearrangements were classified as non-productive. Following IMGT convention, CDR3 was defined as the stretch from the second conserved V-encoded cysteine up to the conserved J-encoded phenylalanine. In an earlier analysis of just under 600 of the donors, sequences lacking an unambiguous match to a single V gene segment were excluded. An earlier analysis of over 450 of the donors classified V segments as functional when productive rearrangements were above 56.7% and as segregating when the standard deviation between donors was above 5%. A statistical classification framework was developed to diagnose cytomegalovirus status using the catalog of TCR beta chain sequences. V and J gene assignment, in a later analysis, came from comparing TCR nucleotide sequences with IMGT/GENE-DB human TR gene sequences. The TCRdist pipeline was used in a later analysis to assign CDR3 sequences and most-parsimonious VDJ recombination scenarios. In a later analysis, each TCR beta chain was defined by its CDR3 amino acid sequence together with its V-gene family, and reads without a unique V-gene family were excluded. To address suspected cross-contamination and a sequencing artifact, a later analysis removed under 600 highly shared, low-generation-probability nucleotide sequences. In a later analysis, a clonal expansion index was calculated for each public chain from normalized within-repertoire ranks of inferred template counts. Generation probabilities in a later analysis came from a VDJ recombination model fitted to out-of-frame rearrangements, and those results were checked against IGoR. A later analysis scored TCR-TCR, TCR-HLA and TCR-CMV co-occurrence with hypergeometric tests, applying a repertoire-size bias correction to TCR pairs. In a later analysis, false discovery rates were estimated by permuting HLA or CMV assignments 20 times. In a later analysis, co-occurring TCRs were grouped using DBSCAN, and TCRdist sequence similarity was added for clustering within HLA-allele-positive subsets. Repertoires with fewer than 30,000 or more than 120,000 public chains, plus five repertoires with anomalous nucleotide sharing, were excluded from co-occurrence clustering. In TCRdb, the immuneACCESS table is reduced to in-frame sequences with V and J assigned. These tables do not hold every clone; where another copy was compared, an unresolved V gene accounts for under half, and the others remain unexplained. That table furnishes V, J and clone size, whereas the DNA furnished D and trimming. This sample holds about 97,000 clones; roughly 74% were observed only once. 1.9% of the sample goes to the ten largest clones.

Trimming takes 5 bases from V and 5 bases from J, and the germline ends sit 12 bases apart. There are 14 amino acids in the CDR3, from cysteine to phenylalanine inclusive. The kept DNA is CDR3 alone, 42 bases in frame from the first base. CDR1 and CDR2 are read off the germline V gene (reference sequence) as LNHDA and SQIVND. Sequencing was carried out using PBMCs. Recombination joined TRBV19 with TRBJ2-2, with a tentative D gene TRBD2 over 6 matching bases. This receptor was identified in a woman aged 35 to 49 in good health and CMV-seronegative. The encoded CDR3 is CASSPGRVTGELFF. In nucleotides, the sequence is TGTGCCAGTAGTCCCGGGAGAGTTACCGGGGAGCTGTTTTTT.